A single sample is the source of the 17 T cell receptor beta chains below, sequenced in a study of immune aging and cytomegalovirus after organ transplant. Time point given: five sample-tagged time points from pre-transplant (day -1) to day 368 post-transplant, pooled. A microwell BD Rhapsody targeted mRNA and AbSeq workflow captured the cells and built the libraries. TCRdb fed the single-cell sequencing reads into MiXCR, producing one record per CDR3 protein. The sample shows about 21,000 distinct CDR3 sequences, approximately 34% of them seen only once. The antigens of these receptors remain unknown. Sample: CMV peptide-activated CD4+ and CD8+ T cells sorted from blood, taken at five time points, pooled. As for subset: sorted CD8+CD137+ and CD4+CD154+ T cells after about 12 h CMV IE-1 peptide stimulation. The receptors were gathered from a female donor who had a heart transplant and CMV viremia.

This rearrangement joins TRBV5-5 to TRBJ2-5, with a tentative D call TRBD1 (6 bases). The germline gives CDR1 SGHKS, CDR2 YYEKEE (reference sequence). V was shortened by 3 bases and J by 5 bases, with 11 bases between the two germline ends. The CDR3 totals 13 residues. The chain's CDR3 is CASSSRGWETQYF. As DNA, the CDR3 is TGTGCCAGCAGCTCCAGGGGCTGGGAGACCCAGTACTTC.

The chain has TRBV7-3 and TRBJ2-7; TRBD1 aligns across 9 bases. The CDR3 covers 15 residues. V was clipped by 5 bases and J by 4 bases; unmatched bases: 9. The germline gives CDR1 SGHTA, CDR2 FQGTGA. The CDR3 spells CASSIKQGAGYEQYF. Written as DNA, the CDR3 is TGTGCCAGCAGCATCAAACAGGGGGCGGGTTACGAGCAGTACTTC.

The chain uses TRBV10-3 and TRBJ2-7, with D perhaps matching TRBD1 or TRBD2 (5 bases each). Germline lookup yields CDR1 ENHRY and CDR2 SYGVKD. V lost 0 bases and J lost 7, with 13 bases in between. There are 14 residues in the CDR3. CDR3 in DNA: TGTGCCATCAGTGAGTCGGGACCTGAGGGAGAGCAGTACTTC. Encoded protein: CAISESGPEGEQYF.

This clonotype is medium-sized. The genes are TRBV20-1 and TRBJ2-4; 8 nucleotides match TRBD2. Germline values: CDR1 DFQATT, CDR2 SNEGSKA (reference sequence). V shed 0 bases, J shed 8 bases, and the junction held 18 bases outside the gene matches. The CDR3 consists of 18 residues. DNA of the CDR3: TGCAGTGCTAGAGACTTGGGTAGCGGGACCGCGCCTTGGGACATTCAGTACTTC. It translates to CSARDLGSGTAPWDIQYF.

The V call is TRBV11-1, the J call TRBJ1-1; 8 bases map to TRBD1. V trimming: 6 bases; J trimming: 5 bases; junction bases outside the gene matches: 11. The germline V gene encodes CDR1 SGHAT and CDR2 FQDESV (reference sequence). The CDR3 spans 15 residues. In nucleotides, the CDR3 is TGTGCCAGCAGTCCCCGACAGGGGTGGGGTACTGAAGCTTTCTTT. It is translated as CASSPRQGWGTEAFF.

About this clonotype: An end of the junction differs from the germline gene, which may be a read error. V and J are TRBV3-1 and TRBJ2-3, with 7 bases lining up with TRBD1. Looked up from germline, CDR1 is LGHDT and CDR2 is YNNKEL (reference sequence). The CDR3 consists of 14 residues. The CDR3 nucleotides are TGTGTCAGCAGCCCAGGGACAGATACAGATACGCAGTATTTT. It translates to CVSSPGTDTDTQYF.

By share, this clonotype ranks as medium-sized. The chain combines TRBV27 with TRBJ2-1; TRBD2 agrees at 8 bases. Germline V gives CDR1 MNHEY, CDR2 SMNVEV (reference sequence). The trim removed 2 bases at V and 5 bases at J, leaving 5 bases unmatched. CDR3 length: 15 amino acids. The CDR3 protein is CASSLTGRGNNEQFF. The CDR3 region has the DNA TGTGCCAGCAGTTTAACCGGGAGGGGTAACAATGAGCAGTTCTTC.

The rearrangement uses TRBV5-6 and TRBJ1-6; no firm D call. The germline CDR1 and CDR2 sequences are SGHDT and YYEEEE. The CDR3 consists of 15 residues. The V gene lost 1 base and the J gene lost 7 bases, with 12 bases spanning the gap. The CDR3 DNA sequence: TGTGCCAGCAGCTTGAGGGAAGTGCTCAATTCACCCCTCCACTTT. This encodes CASSLREVLNSPLHF.

In its sample, this clonotype was seen a few times. The chain is built from TRBV18 and TRBJ2-2, with 7 nucleotides matching TRBD1. V shed 4 bases and J 3 bases; nucleotides not matched to a gene: 5. Per the germline V gene, CDR1 is KGHSH and CDR2 is LQKENI. The CDR3 is 15 amino acids. The CDR3 coding sequence is TGTGCCAGCTCACTAAGGACAGGTGACACCGGGGAGCTGTTTTTT. Amino acids: CASSLRTGDTGELFF.

The chain is built from TRBV18 and TRBJ2-7; the match to TRBD2 covers 12 bases. CDR3 length equals 15 residues. The V gene end was trimmed by 3 bases and the J gene end by 5 bases; junction bases not matched to a gene: 5. Germline lookup yields CDR1 KGHSH and CDR2 LQKENI. The chain's CDR3 is CASSPKLAGGHEQYF. The CDR3 nucleotides read TGTGCCAGCTCACCGAAACTAGCGGGAGGCCACGAGCAGTACTTC.

The V call is TRBV5-1, the J call TRBJ1-1; TRBD1 matches 9 bases. The ends lost 3 bases at V and 5 bases at J; junction bases unmatched: 8. Germline V CDR1 and CDR2: SGHRS, YFSETQ. The CDR3 runs 15 residues. The CDR3 here is CASSSLTGGETEAFF. The CDR3 DNA reads TGCGCCAGCAGCTCTCTGACAGGGGGGGAGACTGAAGCTTTCTTT.

Only one count was recorded for this clonotype. The chain couples TRBV5-1 to TRBJ2-1; D ambiguous. Between the trimmed V and J ends, which lost 2 bases and 6 bases, there was a span of 9 bases. The CDR3 spans 13 residues. CDR1 is SGHRS and CDR2 is YFSETQ in the germline V gene. For the CDR3, the DNA is TGCGCCAGCAGCTTAGCCCCAGGCAATGAGCAGTTCTTC. Translated, it gives CASSLAPGNEQFF.

In this sample, this clonotype turned up a few times. This chain links TRBV9 with TRBJ2-3; D perhaps matches TRBD1 (6 bases). CDR1 and CDR2 (germline): SGDLS, YYNGEE. This CDR3 is built from 14 residues. V lost 3 bases to trimming and J lost 1 base, with 9 bases between them. CDR3 loop: CASSEWTGTDTQYF. The DNA for the CDR3 is TGTGCCAGCAGCGAGTGGACAGGCACAGATACGCAGTATTTT.

Comment on this clonotype: The junction departs from germline at one end; a sequencing error may be responsible. The genes are TRBV27 and TRBJ2-1; D may match TRBD1 or TRBD2 (5 bases each). The CDR3 length is 16 residues. Germline V gene lookup returns CDR1 MNHEY and CDR2 SMNVEV (reference sequence). The CDR3 bases are TGTGCCAGCAGTAAACGGGACCCTGTAGCCTACAATGAGCAGCTCTTC. Translation: CASSKRDPVAYNEQLF.

By frequency in the sample, this clonotype is medium-sized. In nucleotides, the CDR3 is TGTGCCACCAGTGACCGCTCGGGGTCGGAGCCCCAGCATTTT. Translating gives CATSDRSGSEPQHF. This chain connects TRBV24-1 to TRBJ1-5, with D unresolved. Deletions cut 4 bases from V and 8 bases from J, with 14 bases between. In germline, CDR1 is KGHDR, CDR2 SFDVKD. The CDR3 is 14 residues long.

The gene calls are TRBV19 and TRBJ2-7, with D perhaps matching TRBD1 (5 bases). The CDR3 consists of 15 residues. Trimming shortened V by 3 bases and J by 3 bases, and 15 bases separated the two germline ends. The germline CDR1 and CDR2 sequences are LNHDA and SQIVND (reference sequence). This CDR3 reads CASSISGQPDYEQYF. The CDR3 nucleotides are TGTGCCAGTAGTATCAGTGGACAACCGGACTACGAGCAGTACTTC.

The sample holds many counts of this clonotype. This chain uses TRBV6-2 or TRBV6-3 with TRBJ1-2; D may be TRBD1 (5 bases). CDR1 is MNHEY, CDR2 SVGEGT, per germline. Trimming cost V 6 bases and J 0 bases, with 11 bases left between them. The CDR3 runs to 14 residues. CDR3 nucleotides: TGTGCCAGCAGAGTGGGACGGACTAACTATGGCTACACCTTC. Translation gives CASRVGRTNYGYTF.